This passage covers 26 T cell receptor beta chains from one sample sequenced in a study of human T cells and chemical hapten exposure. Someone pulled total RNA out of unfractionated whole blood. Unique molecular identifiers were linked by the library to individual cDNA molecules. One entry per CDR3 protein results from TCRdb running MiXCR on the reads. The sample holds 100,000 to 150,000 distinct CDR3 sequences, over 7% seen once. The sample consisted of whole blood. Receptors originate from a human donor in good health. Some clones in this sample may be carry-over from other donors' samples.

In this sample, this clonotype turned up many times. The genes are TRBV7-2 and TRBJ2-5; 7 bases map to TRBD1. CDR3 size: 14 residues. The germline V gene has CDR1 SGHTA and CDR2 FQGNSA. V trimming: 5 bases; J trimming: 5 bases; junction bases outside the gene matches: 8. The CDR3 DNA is TGTGCCAGCAGCCCCCTTACAGGGGTTGAGACCCAGTACTTC. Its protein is CASSPLTGVETQYF.

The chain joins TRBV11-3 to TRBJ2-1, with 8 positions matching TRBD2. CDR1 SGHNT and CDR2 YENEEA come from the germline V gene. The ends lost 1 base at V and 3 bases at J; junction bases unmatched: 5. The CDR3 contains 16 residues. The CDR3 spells CASSLGSGGSYNEQFF. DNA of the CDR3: TGTGCCAGCAGCTTAGGGTCGGGGGGGAGCTACAATGAGCAGTTCTTC.

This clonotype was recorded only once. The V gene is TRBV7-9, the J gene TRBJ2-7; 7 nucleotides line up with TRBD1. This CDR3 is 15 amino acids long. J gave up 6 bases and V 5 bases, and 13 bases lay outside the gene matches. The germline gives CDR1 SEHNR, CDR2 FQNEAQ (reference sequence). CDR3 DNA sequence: TGTGCCAGCAGCCTAACTACAGGGGCGGCGGCCGAGCAGTACTTC. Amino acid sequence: CASSLTTGAAAEQYF.

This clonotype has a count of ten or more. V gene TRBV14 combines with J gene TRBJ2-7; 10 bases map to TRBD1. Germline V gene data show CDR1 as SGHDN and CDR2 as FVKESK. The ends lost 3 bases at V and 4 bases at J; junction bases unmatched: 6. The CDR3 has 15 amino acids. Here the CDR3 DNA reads TGTGCCAGCAGCCAGTGGACAGGGGGGGCATACGAGCAGTACTTC. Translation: CASSQWTGGAYEQYF. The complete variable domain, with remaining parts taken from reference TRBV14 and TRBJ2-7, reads EAGVTQFPSHSVIEKGQTVTLRCDPISGHDNLYWYRRVMGKEIKFLLHFVKESKQDESGMPNNRFLAERTGGTYSTLKVQPAELEDSGVYFCASSQWTGGAYEQYFGPGTRLTVT.

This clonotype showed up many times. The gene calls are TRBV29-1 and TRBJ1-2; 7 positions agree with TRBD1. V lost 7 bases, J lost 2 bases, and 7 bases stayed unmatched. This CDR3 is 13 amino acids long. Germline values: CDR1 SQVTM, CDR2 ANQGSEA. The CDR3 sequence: CSAAGQINYGYTF. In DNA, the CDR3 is TGCAGCGCTGCGGGACAGATAAACTATGGCTACACCTTC.

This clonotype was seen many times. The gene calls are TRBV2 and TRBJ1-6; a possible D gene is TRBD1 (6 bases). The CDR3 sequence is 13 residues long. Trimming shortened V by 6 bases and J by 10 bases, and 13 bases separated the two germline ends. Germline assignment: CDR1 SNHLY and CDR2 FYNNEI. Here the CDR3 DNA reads TGTGCCAGCAGGGGTCAGGGGCAATCACCCCTCCACTTT. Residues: CASRGQGQSPLHF.

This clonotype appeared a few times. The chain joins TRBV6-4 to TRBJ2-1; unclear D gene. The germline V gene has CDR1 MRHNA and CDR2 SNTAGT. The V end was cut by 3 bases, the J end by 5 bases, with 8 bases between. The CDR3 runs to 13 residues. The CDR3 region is CASSEGRHNEQFF. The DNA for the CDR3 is TGTGCCAGCAGTGAAGGACGGCACAATGAGCAGTTCTTC.

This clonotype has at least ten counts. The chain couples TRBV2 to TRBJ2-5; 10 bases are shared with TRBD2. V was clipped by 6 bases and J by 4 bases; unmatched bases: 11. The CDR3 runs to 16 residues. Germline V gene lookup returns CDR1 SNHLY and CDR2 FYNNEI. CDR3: CASRPLGLAESETQYF. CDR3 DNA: TGTGCCAGCAGGCCGCTAGGACTAGCGGAATCAGAGACCCAGTACTTC.

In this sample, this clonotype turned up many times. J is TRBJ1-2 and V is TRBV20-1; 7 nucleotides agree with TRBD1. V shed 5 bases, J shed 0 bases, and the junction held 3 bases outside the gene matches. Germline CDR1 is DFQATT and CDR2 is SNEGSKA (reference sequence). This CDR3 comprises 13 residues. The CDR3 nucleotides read TGCAGTGCTTCGACAGGGCCTAACTATGGCTACACCTTC. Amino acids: CSASTGPNYGYTF.

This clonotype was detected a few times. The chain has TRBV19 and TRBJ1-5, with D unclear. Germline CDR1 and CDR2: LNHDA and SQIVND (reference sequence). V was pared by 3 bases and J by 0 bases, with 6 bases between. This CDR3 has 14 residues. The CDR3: CASSIAHSNQPQHF. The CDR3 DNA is TGTGCCAGTAGTATCGCACATAGCAATCAGCCCCAGCATTTT.

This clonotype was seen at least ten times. The CDR3 region is CASSPVEDEQFF. The CDR3 DNA reads TGTGCCAGCAGCCCGGTAGAAGATGAGCAGTTCTTC. The rearrangement uses TRBV3-1 and TRBJ2-1; no clear D gene. Looked up from germline, CDR1 is LGHDT and CDR2 is YNNKEL (reference sequence). CDR3 length equals 12 residues. Trimming shortened V by 4 bases and J by 8 bases, and 9 bases separated the two germline ends.

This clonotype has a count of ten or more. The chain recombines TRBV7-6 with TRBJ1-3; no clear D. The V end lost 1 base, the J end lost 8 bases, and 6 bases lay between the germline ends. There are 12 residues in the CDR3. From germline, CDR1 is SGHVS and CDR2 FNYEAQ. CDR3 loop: CASSLDGDTIYF. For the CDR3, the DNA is TGTGCCAGCAGCTTAGATGGGGACACCATATATTTT. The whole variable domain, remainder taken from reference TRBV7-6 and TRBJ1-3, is GAGVSQSPRYKVTKRGQDVALRCDPISGHVSLYWYRQALGQGPEFLTYFNYEAQQDKSGLPNDRFSAERPEGSISTLTIQRTEQRDSAMYRCASSLDGDTIYFGEGSWLTVV.

CDR3 sequence reads: CASSPGQGQGRDGYTF. The DNA for the CDR3 is TGTGCCAGCAGTCCGGGACAGGGACAGGGGCGGGATGGCTACACCTTC. The chain employs TRBV6-5 and TRBJ1-2; 10 nucleotides line up with TRBD1. The trim removed 5 bases at V and 6 bases at J, leaving 12 bases unmatched. This CDR3 is 16 amino acids long. In germline, CDR1 is MNHEY, CDR2 SVGAGI.

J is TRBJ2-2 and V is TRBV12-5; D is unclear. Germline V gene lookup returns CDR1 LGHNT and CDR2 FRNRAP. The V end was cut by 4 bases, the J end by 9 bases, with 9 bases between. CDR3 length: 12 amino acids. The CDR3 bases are TGTGCTAGTGGTTATGAAATGAGGGAGCTGTTTTTT. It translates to CASGYEMRELFF.

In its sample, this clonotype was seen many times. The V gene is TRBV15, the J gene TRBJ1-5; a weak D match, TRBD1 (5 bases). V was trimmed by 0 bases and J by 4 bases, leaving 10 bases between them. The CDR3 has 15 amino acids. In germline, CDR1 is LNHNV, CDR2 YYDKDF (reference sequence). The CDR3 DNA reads TGTGCCACCAGCAGAGACGGAGAGGGGAATCAGCCCCAGCATTTT. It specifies CATSRDGEGNQPQHF.

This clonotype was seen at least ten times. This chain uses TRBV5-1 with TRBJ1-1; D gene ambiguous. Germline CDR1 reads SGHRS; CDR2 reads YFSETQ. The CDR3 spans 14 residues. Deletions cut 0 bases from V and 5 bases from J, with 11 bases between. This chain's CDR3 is CASSLEAARTEAFF. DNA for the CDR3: TGCGCCAGCAGCTTGGAGGCGGCGCGAACTGAAGCTTTCTTT.

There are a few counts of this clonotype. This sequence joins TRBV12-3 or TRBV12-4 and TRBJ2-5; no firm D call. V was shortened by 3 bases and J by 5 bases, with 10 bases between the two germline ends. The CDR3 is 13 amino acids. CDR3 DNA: TGTGCCAGCAGTTTCCAGGAGTTCGAGACCCAGTACTTC. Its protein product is CASSFQEFETQYF.

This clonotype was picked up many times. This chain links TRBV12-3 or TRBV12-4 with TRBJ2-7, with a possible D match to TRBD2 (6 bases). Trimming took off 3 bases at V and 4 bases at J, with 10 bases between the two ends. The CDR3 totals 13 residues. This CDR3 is CASSFLAQYEQYF. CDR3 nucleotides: TGTGCCAGCAGTTTCCTAGCGCAGTACGAGCAGTACTTC.

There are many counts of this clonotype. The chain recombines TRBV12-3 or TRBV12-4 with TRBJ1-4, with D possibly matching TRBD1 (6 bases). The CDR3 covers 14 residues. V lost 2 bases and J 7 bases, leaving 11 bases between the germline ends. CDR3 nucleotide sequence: TGTGCCAGCAGTTTATTGGGGGCGGGTGAAAAACTGTTTTTT. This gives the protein CASSLLGAGEKLFF.

Here the CDR3 reads CASSPGQSSYEQYF. In DNA form, the CDR3 reads TGTGCCAGCTCACCTGGACAGAGCTCCTACGAGCAGTACTTC. The rearrangement uses TRBV18 and TRBJ2-7; tentative D call: TRBD1 (6 bases). The CDR3 has 14 amino acids. From germline, CDR1 is KGHSH and CDR2 LQKENI. V lost 3 bases to trimming and J lost 0 bases, with 9 bases between them.

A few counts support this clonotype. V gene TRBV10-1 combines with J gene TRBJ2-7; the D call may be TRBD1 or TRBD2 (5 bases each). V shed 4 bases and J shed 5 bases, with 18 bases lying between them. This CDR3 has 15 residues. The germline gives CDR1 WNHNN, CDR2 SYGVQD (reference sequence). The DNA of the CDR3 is TGCGCCAGCAGTGGGGGGTGGCAAGAAGGAAACGAGCAGTACTTC. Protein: CASSGGWQEGNEQYF.

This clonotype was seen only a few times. Here the CDR3 reads CASSEGHGRLNTEAFF. CDR3 sequence (DNA): TGTGCCAGCAGCGAGGGACACGGGAGACTGAACACTGAAGCTTTCTTT. The V and J genes are TRBV5-4 and TRBJ1-1, with D possibly matching TRBD1 (6 bases). CDR3 length: 16 residues. In germline, CDR1 is SGHNT, CDR2 YYREEE (reference sequence). The V end was cut by 4 bases, the J end by 0 bases, with 16 bases between.

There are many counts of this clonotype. The CDR3 DNA is TGTGCCAGCAGCCAAGATGGATCTGGGGGGGACACTGAAGCTTTCTTT. Amino acids: CASSQDGSGGDTEAFF. The chain is built from TRBV4-2 and TRBJ1-1, with D possibly TRBD1 on 5 matching bases. This CDR3 is built from 16 residues. Trimming pared 0 bases from V and 3 bases from J, leaving 14 bases between. Germline V gene sequence: CDR1 LGHNA, CDR2 YNFKEQ.

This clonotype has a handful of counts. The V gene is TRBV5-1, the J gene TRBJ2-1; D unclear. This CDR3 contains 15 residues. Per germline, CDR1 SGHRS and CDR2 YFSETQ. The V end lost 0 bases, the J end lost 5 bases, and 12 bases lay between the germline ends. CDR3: CASSLDGGYDNEQFF. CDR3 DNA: TGCGCCAGCAGCTTGGATGGCGGCTACGACAATGAGCAGTTCTTC.

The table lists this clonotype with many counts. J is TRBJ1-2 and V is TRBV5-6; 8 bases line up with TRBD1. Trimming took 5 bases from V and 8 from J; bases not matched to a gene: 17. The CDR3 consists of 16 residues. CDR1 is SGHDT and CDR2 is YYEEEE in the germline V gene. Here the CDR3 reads CASSLFQDRATGGYTF. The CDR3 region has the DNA TGTGCCAGCAGTTTGTTCCAGGACAGGGCGACGGGGGGCTACACCTTC.

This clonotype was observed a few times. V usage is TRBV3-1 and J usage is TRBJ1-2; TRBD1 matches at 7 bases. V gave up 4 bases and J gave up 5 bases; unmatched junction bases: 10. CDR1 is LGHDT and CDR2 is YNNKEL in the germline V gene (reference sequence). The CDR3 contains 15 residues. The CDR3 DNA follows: TGTGCCAGCAGCCCCCCTGGACAGGCATCGTATGGCTACACCTTC. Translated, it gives CASSPPGQASYGYTF. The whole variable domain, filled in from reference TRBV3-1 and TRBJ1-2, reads DTAVSQTPKYLVTQMGNDKSIKCEQNLGHDTMYWYKQDSKKFLKIMFSYNNKELIINETVPNRFSPKSPDKAHLNLHINSLELGDSAVYFCASSPPGQASYGYTFGSGTRLTVV.